This T cell receptor beta chain comes out of a study of T cells expressing NK-cell markers. Background on the study: The TCR beta repertoires were obtained from sorted CD3+CD56+NKG2C+, CD3+CD56+NKG2C- and CD3+CD56-NKG2C+ T cells. Overall study findings and caveats: Of the CD8+ T cell pool in about 6 donors, roughly 1.0-8% was accounted for by dominant NKG2C+ clonotypes. Certain NKG2C+ T cell clones were expanded, and their HCMV specificity remained unclear.

To note about this clonotype: Its target is not known.

CDR1 and CDR2 from the germline V gene are SGHAT and FQNNGV. This CDR3 has 11 amino acids. Beta-chain TCR cDNA was generated via 5'RACE template switching with UMIs. Each CDR3 protein gets one entry in TCRdb, which reprocessed the 5' RACE reads and gives no DNA. Here the sample table reports about 550,000 distinct CDR3 sequences. The sequenced material came from blood T cells: a sorted CD56 or NKG2C T cell subset, CD4+ or CD8+ T cells, or bulk PBMC T cells (not recorded which). V usage is TRBV11-2 and J usage is TRBJ2-1. The receptor comes from a man younger than 30 in good health. CDR3: CASSLTREQFF.